The entry that follows covers one T cell receptor beta chain sequence. This entry is derived from a study of T cells after yellow fever vaccination. TCRdb re-called the 5' RACE reads through MiXCR, storing one row per CDR3 protein. This sample carries more than 300,000 distinct CDR3 sequences, around 10% of them seen once, and the ten largest clones take about 3%. This CDR3 is built from 15 residues. Trimming cost V 3 bases and J 4 bases; bases outside gene matches: 2. Germline V gene sequence: CDR1 SNHLY, CDR2 FYNNEI. The material was CD4+ T cells sorted from PBMCs, obtained 45 days after the yellow fever booster vaccination. This chain connects TRBV2 to TRBJ2-1, with 11 bases fitting TRBD1. This sequence originates from a man between 18 and 29 years old who received the YFV17D yellow fever vaccine. CDR3 nucleotides: TGTGCCAGCAGTGAGGACAGGGGGCAGTACAATGAGCAGTTCTTC. It translates to CASSEDRGQYNEQFF.